The 30 T cell receptor beta chains reported below all come from one sample, sequenced in a study of blood T cell repertoires in COVID-19 (dated by TCRdb to 2020 to 2021). Library method: the immunoSEQ multiplex PCR assay. This is the immuneACCESS table as TCRdb keeps it, with only in-frame sequences that have V and J called. A part of the clones is gone; compared with another copy, unresolved V genes explain less than half, and the rest is unexplained. The sample table lists under 350,000 clones, roughly 86% of them with a count of one. Under 2.5% of the sample comes from the top ten. Material: PBMCs or T cells enriched from blood (not recorded which). The receptors were sampled from a woman in her sixties or seventies who had recovered from COVID-19.

The CDR3 bases are TGCGCCAGCAGCGATCCCAGCGGGCACACAGATACGCAGTATTTT. It is translated as CASSDPSGHTDTQYF. The rearrangement joins TRBV5-1 to TRBJ2-3; D is perhaps TRBD2 (6 bases). The CDR3 consists of 15 residues. Germline CDR1 is SGHRS and CDR2 is YFSETQ. V lost 4 bases, J lost 2 bases, and 14 bases lay in between. Full variable domain (missing parts from reference TRBV5-1 and TRBJ2-3): KAGVTQTPRYLIKTRGQQVTLSCSPISGHRSVSWYQQTPGQGLQFLFEYFSETQRNKGNFPGRFSGRQFSNSRSEMNVSTLELGDSALYLCASSDPSGHTDTQYFGPGTRLTVL.

This clone has only one observation. This chain links TRBV5-1 with TRBJ2-3, with D maybe TRBD2 (5 bases). V was pared by 1 base and J by 1 base, with 10 bases between. The CDR3 extends over 15 amino acids. Germline V gene lookup returns CDR1 SGHRS and CDR2 YFSETQ. The chain's CDR3 is CASSLWGEGTDTQYF. The CDR3 coding sequence is TGCGCCAGCAGCTTGTGGGGAGAGGGCACAGATACGCAGTATTTT.

The chain uses TRBV5-4 and TRBJ2-2, with D possibly TRBD2 on 6 matching bases. This CDR3 comprises 16 residues. Per the germline V gene, CDR1 is SGHNT and CDR2 is YYREEE (reference sequence). V lost 2 bases and J 7 bases, leaving 18 bases between the germline ends. CDR3 residues: CASSFGSWRDHGELFF. The DNA of the CDR3 is TGTGCCAGCAGCTTCGGGTCCTGGAGGGATCACGGGGAGCTGTTTTTT.

V is TRBV2 and J is TRBJ2-2; 11 bases are shared with TRBD2. The CDR3 extends over 16 amino acids. V lost 6 bases to trimming and J lost 7 bases; unmatched junction nucleotides: 10. CDR1 is SNHLY and CDR2 is FYNNEI in the germline V gene. In DNA form, the CDR3 reads TGTGCCAGCAGGCTAACTAGCGGGGGCTCGGGCGGGGAGCTGTTTTTT. Its translation: CASRLTSGGSGGELFF.

With respect to this clone: The identical CDR3 is also encoded by other nucleotide sequences in the sample. The chain combines TRBV28 with TRBJ2-5; 9 nucleotides line up with TRBD2. J gave up 2 bases and V 2 bases, and 0 bases lay outside the gene matches. The V gene's germline CDR1 is MDHEN and CDR2 SYDVKM. This CDR3 has 14 amino acids. CDR3 residues: CASSLAGGQETQYF. DNA for the CDR3: TGTGCCAGCAGTTTAGCGGGAGGGCAAGAGACCCAGTACTTC.

V and J are TRBV2 and TRBJ1-6, with D unclear. The germline CDR1 and CDR2 sequences are SNHLY and FYNNEI. The ends were cut back, 7 bases at V and 7 bases at J, with 11 bases in the middle. The CDR3 spans 13 residues. In nucleotides, the CDR3 is TGTGCCAGCATCGCAGAACAAAATTCACCCCTCCACTTT. It translates to CASIAEQNSPLHF. Complete variable domain (other parts from reference TRBV2 and TRBJ1-6): EPEVTQTPSHQVTQMGQEVILRCVPISNHLYFYWYRQILGQKVEFLVSFYNNEISEKSEIFDDQFSVERPDGSNFTLKIRSTKLEDSAMYFCASIAEQNSPLHFGNGTRLTVT.

The chain recombines TRBV10-3 with TRBJ1-1, with a tentative D call TRBD1 (6 bases). Between the trimmed V and J ends, which lost 7 bases and 4 bases, there was a span of 13 bases. This CDR3 spans 13 amino acids. Germline V gene sequence: CDR1 ENHRY, CDR2 SYGVKD. CDR3 residues: CAIKQGWVTEAFF. DNA for the CDR3: TGTGCCATCAAACAGGGCTGGGTCACTGAAGCTTTCTTT.

The chain couples TRBV14 to TRBJ1-2; no clear D gene. The CDR3 loop spans 13 amino acids. From germline, CDR1 is SGHDN and CDR2 FVKESK. The V end lost 3 bases, the J end lost 4 bases, and 9 bases lay between the germline ends. CDR3 region: CASSQGGSYGYTF. CDR3 nucleotides: TGTGCCAGCAGCCAGGGAGGGAGCTATGGCTACACCTTC.

The V and J genes are TRBV7-8 and TRBJ1-2; no definite D call. The germline CDR1 and CDR2 sequences are SGHVS and FQNEAQ. Trimming pared 2 bases from V and 0 bases from J, leaving 13 bases between. The CDR3 sequence is 16 residues long. The CDR3 sequence: CASSLTHRESNYGYTF. The DNA of the CDR3 is TGTGCCAGCAGCTTAACCCACAGAGAATCTAACTATGGCTACACCTTC. The variable domain in full, completed from reference TRBV7-8 and TRBJ1-2, reads GAGVSQSPRYKVAKRGQDVALRCDPISGHVSLFWYQQALGQGPEFLTYFQNEAQLDKSGLPSDRFFAERPEGSVSTLKIQRTQQEDSAVYLCASSLTHRESNYGYTFGSGTRLTVV.

This chain connects TRBV4-1 to TRBJ2-3; D might be TRBD1 (6 bases). Germline V gene lookup returns CDR1 MGHRA and CDR2 YSYEKL. Deletions cut 2 bases from V and 4 bases from J, with 10 bases between. CDR3 length: 14 residues. CDR3 region: CASSQLQGPDTQYF. Written as DNA, the CDR3 is TGCGCCAGCAGCCAACTGCAGGGGCCAGATACGCAGTATTTT.

V is TRBV11-3 and J is TRBJ2-7, with 8 bases matching TRBD2. The V gene end was trimmed by 5 bases and the J gene end by 2 bases; junction bases not matched to a gene: 8. Germline-derived CDR1 and CDR2 are SGHNT and YENEEA. CDR3 size: 15 residues. The CDR3 region is CASSQKTSEAYEQYF. The CDR3 coding sequence is TGTGCCAGCAGCCAGAAGACTAGCGAAGCCTACGAGCAGTACTTC.

The rearrangement uses TRBV5-1 and TRBJ1-1, with D maybe TRBD1 (5 bases). Germline CDR1 is SGHRS and CDR2 is YFSETQ. The CDR3 spans 15 residues. Trimming pared 2 bases from V and 6 bases from J, leaving 17 bases between. This CDR3 reads CASSFQGGWSAEAFF. CDR3 nucleotide sequence: TGCGCCAGCAGCTTCCAGGGAGGGTGGTCCGCTGAAGCTTTCTTT.

The J gene is TRBJ1-5, the V gene TRBV6-4; D call uncertain. The CDR3 covers 17 residues. Germline V lookup: CDR1 MRHNA, CDR2 SNTAGT. Trimming left V 2 bases short and J 2 bases short, with 16 bases between. DNA of the CDR3: TGTGCCAGCAGTGACCCCCAAGACACGGTTGGCAATCAGCCCCAGCATTTT. Translating gives CASSDPQDTVGNQPQHF.

This chain connects TRBV7-9 to TRBJ1-4, with D unclear. This CDR3 comprises 15 residues. Germline CDR1 and CDR2: SEHNR and FQNEAQ (reference sequence). V lost 5 bases and J 2 bases, leaving 12 bases between the germline ends. CDR3: CASSLPRETNEKLFF. CDR3 DNA: TGTGCCAGCAGCCTGCCTAGGGAGACTAATGAAAAACTGTTTTTT.

The chain is built from TRBV29-1 and TRBJ2-1; TRBD2 might be the D (6 bases). V was pared by 6 bases and J by 11 bases, with 11 bases between. Germline CDR1 reads SQVTM; CDR2 reads ANQGSEA. The CDR3 loop spans 10 amino acids. The CDR3 DNA is TGCAGCGTAAGACTAGACCAGCAGTTCTTC. Amino acid sequence: CSVRLDQQFF.

The CDR3 nucleotides are TGTGCCAGCAGTGAAGACAGGGCGGCCGCGCGGCAGCATTTT. Its protein is CASSEDRAAARQHF. This rearrangement joins TRBV2 to TRBJ1-5; D might be TRBD1 (6 bases). Trimming cost V 1 base and J 13 bases, with 17 bases left between them. The CDR3 runs 14 residues. Per germline, CDR1 SNHLY and CDR2 FYNNEI. Combining the CDR3 with reference TRBV2 and TRBJ1-5 gives the whole variable domain EPEVTQTPSHQVTQMGQEVILRCVPISNHLYFYWYRQILGQKVEFLVSFYNNEISEKSEIFDDQFSVERPDGSNFTLKIRSTKLEDSAMYFCASSEDRAAARQHFGDGTRLSIL.

This clone was counted between two and nine times. This rearrangement joins TRBV7-9 to TRBJ1-2; TRBD1 matches at 9 bases. Germline assignment: CDR1 SEHNR and CDR2 FQNEAQ (reference sequence). This CDR3 region has 15 residues. Trimming cost V 1 base and J 0 bases; bases outside gene matches: 0. This CDR3 reads CASSLGTGANYGYTF. DNA for the CDR3: TGTGCCAGCAGCTTAGGGACAGGGGCTAACTATGGCTACACCTTC.

The chain employs TRBV27 and TRBJ2-2; 7 nucleotides align to TRBD2. This CDR3 has 16 residues. Germline V gene lookup returns CDR1 MNHEY and CDR2 SMNVEV (reference sequence). V lost 5 bases and J lost 0; bases outside the gene matches: 6. The CDR3 region is CASSHLGLANTGELFF. CDR3 in DNA: TGTGCCAGCAGTCACTTAGGACTAGCGAACACCGGGGAGCTGTTTTTT.

This chain connects TRBV28 to TRBJ2-7; TRBD2 is a possible D gene (6 bases). Germline V gene data show CDR1 as MDHEN and CDR2 as SYDVKM. This CDR3 has 15 residues. V was pared by 6 bases and J by 0 bases, with 15 bases between. CDR3 protein: CASRQIAASSYEQYF. CDR3 nucleotide sequence: TGTGCCAGCAGACAAATAGCGGCCAGCTCCTACGAGCAGTACTTC. The full variable domain, rest sourced from reference TRBV28 and TRBJ2-7, is DVKVTQSSRYLVKRTGEKVFLECVQDMDHENMFWYRQDPGLGLRLIYFSYDVKMKEKGDIPEGYSVSREKKERFSLILESASTNQTSMYLCASRQIAASSYEQYFGPGTRLTVT.

The chain carries TRBV29-1 and TRBJ1-3; D might be TRBD1 (6 bases). The V and J ends lost 4 bases and 0 bases respectively, with 22 bases between them. Per germline, CDR1 SQVTM and CDR2 ANQGSEA. CDR3 length equals 18 residues. The CDR3 spells CSVAEASDTGYSGNTIYF. The CDR3 DNA is TGCAGCGTTGCCGAGGCATCCGATACAGGGTACTCTGGAAACACCATATATTTT.

A single count supports this clone. The gene calls are TRBV11-3 and TRBJ2-1, with 8 bases that match TRBD2. Germline assignment: CDR1 SGHNT and CDR2 YENEEA. V dropped 5 bases and J dropped 4; count of bases not matched to a gene: 10. The CDR3 is 16 amino acids. CDR3 coding DNA: TGTGCCAGCAGCCCGGGCGGTAGCGGGGAATACAATGAGCAGTTCTTC. This gives the protein CASSPGGSGEYNEQFF.

The table lists this clone with a count of one. The rearrangement uses TRBV5-1 and TRBJ1-2, with 12 positions matching TRBD1. The J segment lost 6 bases and the V segment lost 1 base, leaving 16 bases of the junction unmatched. Germline V CDR1 and CDR2: SGHRS, YFSETQ. The CDR3 loop spans 19 amino acids. The CDR3 DNA reads TGCGCCAGCAGCTTGTATGGGACAGGGGGCCCCCTCAGTAAGGATGGCTACACCTTC. The encoded protein is CASSLYGTGGPLSKDGYTF.

The chain is built from TRBV27 and TRBJ2-2; a weak D match, TRBD1 (6 bases). V gave up 8 bases and J gave up 1 base, with 8 bases separating them. The V gene's germline CDR1 is MNHEY and CDR2 SMNVEV (reference sequence). The CDR3 is 13 amino acids. The CDR3 here is CASGQRNTGELFF. In nucleotides, the CDR3 is TGTGCCAGCGGACAGCGGAACACCGGGGAGCTGTTTTTT.

The CDR3 DNA reads TGCGCCAGCAGCTCTAACTACGAGCAGTACTTC. This translates into CASSSNYEQYF. The chain carries TRBV5-1 and TRBJ2-7; D call uncertain. The CDR3 runs to 11 residues. CDR1 and CDR2 from the germline V gene are SGHRS and YFSETQ. The ends were cut back, 3 bases at V and 3 bases at J, with 4 bases in the middle.

The chain is built from TRBV2 and TRBJ1-1; tentative D call: TRBD1 (6 bases). The CDR3 is 14 residues long. CDR1 SNHLY and CDR2 FYNNEI come from the germline V gene. Trimming pared 6 bases from V and 0 bases from J, leaving 11 bases between. The DNA of the CDR3 is TGTGCCAGCAGCCGAGGGGGATTGAACACTGAAGCTTTCTTT. It encodes CASSRGGLNTEAFF. The full variable domain, with the rest looked up from reference TRBV2 and TRBJ1-1, is EPEVTQTPSHQVTQMGQEVILRCVPISNHLYFYWYRQILGQKVEFLVSFYNNEISEKSEIFDDQFSVERPDGSNFTLKIRSTKLEDSAMYFCASSRGGLNTEAFFGQGTRLTVV.

This sequence joins TRBV5-1 and TRBJ2-3; TRBD2 matches 12 bases. Germline values: CDR1 SGHRS, CDR2 YFSETQ. The CDR3 is 16 residues long. J lost 4 bases, V lost 4 bases, and 7 bases had no gene match. CDR3 protein: CASSALLAGGPDTQYF. CDR3 DNA: TGCGCCAGCAGCGCTCTACTAGCGGGGGGCCCAGATACGCAGTATTTT.

V gene TRBV7-2 combines with J gene TRBJ1-2, with a weak D call TRBD1 (5 bases). V was clipped by 3 bases and J by 8 bases, with 16 bases between them. Germline CDR1 reads SGHTA; CDR2 reads FQGNSA. This CDR3 contains 14 residues. In nucleotides, the CDR3 is TGTGCCAGCAGCTTCAGGGATTCTTGGGAAGGCTACACCTTC. It specifies CASSFRDSWEGYTF.

The gene calls are TRBV6-5 and TRBJ1-1; 8 bases fit TRBD1. The germline V gene encodes CDR1 MNHEY and CDR2 SVGAGI. This CDR3 has 13 residues. The V segment lost 5 bases and the J segment 7 bases; nucleotides outside the gene matches: 6. The CDR3 protein is CASSKDRENEAFF. CDR3 in DNA: TGTGCCAGCAGTAAGGACAGGGAAAATGAAGCTTTCTTT.

The chain combines TRBV3-1 (or the pseudogene TRBV3-2) with TRBJ1-1; TRBD1 agrees at 8 bases. CDR1 and CDR2 (germline): LGHDT, YNNKEL (reference sequence). The CDR3 sequence is 14 residues long. V lost 1 base to trimming and J lost 10 bases; unmatched junction nucleotides: 8. The CDR3 DNA is TGTGCCAGCAGCCAAGCTGGACAGGGAGTCCCAGCTTTCTTT. The encoded protein is CASSQAGQGVPAFF.

The chain combines TRBV9 with TRBJ1-6; 7 bases are a match to TRBD1. Unmatched junction bases numbered 4, after V lost 6 bases and J lost 7 bases. CDR3 length: 13 residues. CDR1 and CDR2 (germline): SGDLS, YYNGEE. The CDR3: CASTGTVNSPLHF. In DNA, the CDR3 is TGTGCCAGCACCGGGACAGTGAATTCACCCCTCCACTTT.